The 21 T cell receptor beta chains given below trace back to one sample, sequenced in a study of OX40 agonist ivuxolimab in advanced cancers. Libraries were prepared by immunoSEQ multiplex PCR; TCRdb keeps only in-frame clonotypes and omits some of them. The sample lists roughly 12,000 clones, 70% to 75% occurring once. The material sequenced was CD4+ or CD8+ T cells sorted from blood, taken in a trial of the OX40 agonist ivuxolimab. The receptors shown here come from an adult with an advanced solid tumor such as melanoma, head and neck, liver or kidney cancer.

This clone is labeled as medium-sized. The chain links TRBV4-3 to TRBJ1-4; D possibly corresponds to TRBD1 (5 bases). The CDR3 consists of 17 residues. Germline CDR1 is LGHNA and CDR2 is YSLEER. V was cut by 0 bases and J by 5 bases, with 16 bases left in between. The CDR3 is CASSQDRITRGNEKLFF. As DNA, the CDR3 is TGCGCCAGCAGCCAAGACAGGATAACGAGGGGCAATGAAAAACTGTTTTTT.

The chain recombines TRBV6-1 with TRBJ2-7; 9 nucleotides align to TRBD1. This CDR3 is 12 amino acids long. The germline V gene encodes CDR1 MNHNS and CDR2 SASEGT. The junction had 6 bases not matched to a gene; V was cut back by 10 bases and J by 5 bases. This CDR3 reads CATGQGNHEQYF. CDR3 nucleotide sequence: TGTGCCACGGGACAGGGCAACCACGAGCAGTACTTC.

The rearrangement uses TRBV5-1 and TRBJ2-7; TRBD1 or TRBD2 may be the D gene (5 bases each). Germline V gene lookup returns CDR1 SGHRS and CDR2 YFSETQ. This CDR3 contains 16 residues. Trimming stripped 0 bases from V and 3 bases from J, with 16 bases between. The CDR3 sequence: CASSLEVGRTLYEQYF. CDR3 nucleotides: TGCGCCAGCAGCTTGGAAGTGGGACGCACGCTCTACGAGCAGTACTTC.

The V call is TRBV4-3, the J call TRBJ1-2; 7 bases match TRBD1. J was trimmed by 4 bases and V by 1 base; bases with no gene match: 6. This CDR3 comprises 15 residues. CDR1 is LGHNA, CDR2 YSLEER, per germline. CDR3: CASSQGQGVGYGYTF. The CDR3 nucleotides are TGCGCCAGCAGCCAAGGGCAGGGGGTCGGCTATGGCTACACCTTC.

This chain joins TRBV4-3 and TRBJ1-5, with a tentative D call TRBD1 (5 bases). The V and J ends lost 0 bases and 0 bases respectively, with 12 bases between them. Germline CDR1 LGHNA, CDR2 YSLEER. The CDR3 consists of 17 residues. This CDR3 reads CASSQDIGHTSNQPQHF. DNA for the CDR3: TGCGCCAGCAGCCAAGATATAGGACATACTAGCAATCAGCCCCAGCATTTT.

This CDR3 is CASSLGVSEGSTDTQYF. In nucleotides, the CDR3 is TGTGCCAGCAGCTTAGGGGTCTCGGAGGGAAGCACAGATACGCAGTATTTT. V gene TRBV7-9 combines with J gene TRBJ2-3; possible D gene TRBD2, 6 bases. Trimming pared 1 base from V and 0 bases from J, leaving 14 bases between. Germline V gene sequence: CDR1 SEHNR, CDR2 FQNEAQ (reference sequence). The CDR3 consists of 17 residues.

The chain employs TRBV7-6 and TRBJ2-1; 12 bases map to TRBD2. Per the germline V gene, CDR1 is SGHVS and CDR2 is FNYEAQ. Trimming cost V 3 bases and J 12 bases; bases outside gene matches: 9. The CDR3 consists of 15 residues. In DNA, the CDR3 is TGTGCCAGCAGCTTGGGGACTAGCGGGTCCGCAGGGCAGTTCTTC. This gives the protein CASSLGTSGSAGQFF.

The chain joins TRBV7-9 to TRBJ1-2; a possible D gene is TRBD1 (6 bases). This CDR3 has 14 residues. The ends were cut back, 4 bases at V and 5 bases at J, with 14 bases in the middle. CDR1 SEHNR and CDR2 FQNEAQ come from the germline V gene (reference sequence). The CDR3 bases are TGTGCCAGCAGCTACACAGGGACGGAGTATGGCTACACCTTC. Translating it yields CASSYTGTEYGYTF.

J is TRBJ2-5 and V is TRBV4-1; D ambiguous. Germline V gene data show CDR1 as MGHRA and CDR2 as YSYEKL. The V gene lost 4 bases and the J gene lost 3 bases, with 12 bases spanning the gap. CDR3 length: 14 residues. The CDR3 loop reads CASSRVASEETQYF. As DNA, the CDR3 is TGCGCCAGCAGCCGCGTAGCCAGCGAAGAGACCCAGTACTTC.

This clone was picked up a small number of times. This chain connects TRBV7-9 to TRBJ2-3; TRBD2 might be the D (6 bases). This CDR3 comprises 15 residues. Germline loops: CDR1 SEHNR, CDR2 FQNEAQ (reference sequence). Trimming cost V 5 bases and J 4 bases, with 16 bases left between them. Here the CDR3 reads CASSPPGVGADTQYF. The CDR3 DNA reads TGTGCCAGCAGCCCCCCGGGGGTCGGGGCAGATACGCAGTATTTT.

The chain links TRBV9 to TRBJ1-1; D call uncertain. V was trimmed by 1 base and J by 0 bases, leaving 4 bases between them. In germline, CDR1 is SGDLS, CDR2 YYNGEE. The CDR3 sequence is 13 residues long. CDR3 sequence (DNA): TGTGCCAGCAGCGTAAGGATGAACACTGAAGCTTTCTTT. It translates to CASSVRMNTEAFF.

This clone showed up just a few times. The rearrangement uses TRBV14 and TRBJ2-7; 10 nucleotides agree with TRBD2. With V trimmed by 0 bases and J by 4 bases, 12 bases remained unmatched. The germline gives CDR1 SGHDN, CDR2 FVKESK. The CDR3 totals 18 residues. DNA for the CDR3: TGTGCCAGCAGCCAAGAGGGTATGGCTAGCGGGGGCCAGTACGAGCAGTACTTC. Translation: CASSQEGMASGGQYEQYF.

This clone came up once. The chain joins TRBV6-1 to TRBJ2-2, with D perhaps matching TRBD1 (6 bases). Looked up from germline, CDR1 is MNHNS and CDR2 is SASEGT. CDR3 length: 14 residues. V lost 7 bases, J lost 7 bases, and 16 bases lay in between. In nucleotides, the CDR3 is TGTGCCAGCACCCCGGACAGTCCCGGCGGGGAGCTGTTTTTT. Translating it yields CASTPDSPGGELFF.

The chain recombines TRBV7-9 with TRBJ1-3, with D perhaps TRBD1 (5 bases). CDR3 length equals 16 residues. V lost 4 bases and J 0 bases, leaving 13 bases between the germline ends. Germline CDR1 reads SEHNR; CDR2 reads FQNEAQ (reference sequence). Here the CDR3 reads CASSSGTESSGNTIYF. In nucleotides, the CDR3 is TGTGCCAGCAGCTCCGGGACGGAGAGCTCTGGAAACACCATATATTTT.

The sample holds a few counts of this clone. The gene calls are TRBV30 and TRBJ2-3; 8 bases are a match to TRBD1. CDR1 and CDR2 from the germline V gene are GTSNPN and SVGIG (reference sequence). V shed 4 bases, J shed 2 bases, and the junction held 8 bases outside the gene matches. CDR3 length equals 15 residues. This CDR3 is CAWTTGASSTDTQYF. CDR3 in DNA: TGTGCCTGGACGACAGGGGCCAGTTCCACAGATACGCAGTATTTT.

This clone has only a few counts. This chain joins TRBV7-9 and TRBJ1-3; possibly TRBD1 for D (6 bases). Germline lookup yields CDR1 SEHNR and CDR2 FQNEAQ (reference sequence). This CDR3 has 15 amino acids. V dropped 5 bases and J dropped 2 bases, with 13 bases sitting between them. The CDR3 DNA follows: TGTGCCAGCAGCCTCGGGAAGGGGGCTGGAAACACCATATATTTT. Translated: CASSLGKGAGNTIYF. Full variable domain (missing parts from reference TRBV7-9 and TRBJ1-3): DTGVSQNPRHKITKRGQNVTFRCDPISEHNRLYWYRQTLGQGPEFLTYFQNEAQLEKSRLLSDRFSAERPKGSFSTLEIQRTEQGDSAMYLCASSLGKGAGNTIYFGEGSWLTVV.

The V gene is TRBV4-1, the J gene TRBJ2-1; the match to TRBD2 covers 16 bases. V shed 1 base, J shed 0 bases, and the junction held 12 bases outside the gene matches. Looked up from germline, CDR1 is MGHRA and CDR2 is YSYEKL. The CDR3 totals 22 residues. The DNA for the CDR3 is TGCGCCAGCAGCCAAGGCAGACCGGGACTAGCGGGAGGGAAGATCTCCTACAATGAGCAGTTCTTC. Translated: CASSQGRPGLAGGKISYNEQFF.

This clone was picked up one time. The rearrangement uses TRBV27 and TRBJ2-7, with 7 bases matching TRBD1. After removal of 3 bases from V and 3 bases from J, the junction contained 8 bases not matched to a gene. Germline V gives CDR1 MNHEY, CDR2 SMNVEV (reference sequence). This CDR3 comprises 15 residues. Here the CDR3 reads CASSLNRGLGYEQYF. CDR3 nucleotide sequence: TGTGCCAGCAGTTTGAACAGGGGTTTGGGCTACGAGCAGTACTTC.

This chain links TRBV27 with TRBJ2-1, with D uncertain. CDR1 and CDR2 from the germline V gene are MNHEY and SMNVEV (reference sequence). CDR3 length: 14 amino acids. Trimming left V 3 bases short and J 4 bases short, with 10 bases between. The CDR3 here is CASSFTFPYNEQFF. In DNA form, the CDR3 reads TGTGCCAGCAGTTTCACTTTCCCTTACAATGAGCAGTTCTTC.

Here the CDR3 reads CASTMGQFNEKLFF. The DNA of the CDR3 is TGTGCCAGCACTATGGGACAGTTTAATGAAAAACTGTTTTTT. The chain has TRBV2 and TRBJ1-4, with 7 bases that match TRBD1. Trimming at V came to 7 bases and at J to 4 bases, leaving 6 bases not matched to a gene. The CDR3 length is 14 residues. Germline loops: CDR1 SNHLY, CDR2 FYNNEI.

V gene TRBV5-1 combines with J gene TRBJ1-1; D possibly corresponds to TRBD1 (6 bases). Germline V lookup: CDR1 SGHRS, CDR2 YFSETQ. The CDR3 runs to 15 residues. Between the trimmed V and J ends, which lost 1 base and 1 base, there was a span of 11 bases. CDR3 in amino acids: CASSLSGGGNTEAFF. The DNA of the CDR3 is TGCGCCAGCAGCTTGTCTGGGGGCGGGAACACTGAAGCTTTCTTT.